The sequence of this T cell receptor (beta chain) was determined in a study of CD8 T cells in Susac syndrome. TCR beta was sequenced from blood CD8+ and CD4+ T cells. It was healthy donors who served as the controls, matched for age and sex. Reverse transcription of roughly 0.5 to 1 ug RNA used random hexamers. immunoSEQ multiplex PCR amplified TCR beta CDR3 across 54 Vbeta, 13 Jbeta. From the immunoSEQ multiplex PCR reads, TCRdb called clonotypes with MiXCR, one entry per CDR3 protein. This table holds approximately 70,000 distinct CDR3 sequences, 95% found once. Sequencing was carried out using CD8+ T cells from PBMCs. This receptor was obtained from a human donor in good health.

This chain's CDR3 is CASSFSGVEQYF. Written as DNA, the CDR3 is TGTGCCAGCAGTTTCTCGGGGGTAGAGCAGTACTTC. V gene TRBV28 combines with J gene TRBJ2-7; D is perhaps TRBD2 (6 bases). There are 12 residues in the CDR3. The germline CDR1 and CDR2 sequences are MDHEN and SYDVKM. Trimming cost V 3 bases and J 7 bases, with 10 bases left between them.